This T cell receptor (beta chain) was obtained from a study of T cells in Graves' hyperthyroidism and ophthalmopathy. RNA transcripts served as the template for amplifying TCR beta CDR3 regions. When the TCR CDR3 underwent first-round RT-PCR, the HTBI primer set was used. In TCRdb, the multiplex PCR reads were re-called with MiXCR into one record per CDR3 protein. In the table there are roughly 350,000 distinct CDR3 sequences, about 14% of which are singletons. Germline loops: CDR1 DFQATT, CDR2 SNEGSKA (reference sequence). The CDR3 extends over 12 amino acids. After removal of 6 bases from V and 2 bases from J, the junction contained 3 bases not matched to a gene.

Sequenced sample: blood. J is TRBJ2-5 and V is TRBV20-1; the match to TRBD2 covers 7 bases. This clonotype was sampled from a woman aged 25 to 39 with Graves' ophthalmopathy. CDR3 in amino acids: CSAGGGQETQYF. In DNA form, the CDR3 reads TGCAGTGCGGGGGGGGGGCAAGAGACCCAGTACTTC.